The 32 T cell receptor beta chains below all came from one sample that was sequenced in a study of cytomegalovirus exposure and HLA in healthy donors. Assay: immunoSEQ multiplex PCR; the TCRdb copy retains only in-frame clones and omits some. Seen here are 60,000 to 85,000 clones, approximately 96% observed once, and the top ten hold about 4.5%. Input material: PBMCs. The receptors shown here come from a young woman in good health and CMV-seropositive.

The CDR3 sequence: CASSTAQNRVRYGYTF. The CDR3, as DNA: TGTGCCAGTAGTACAGCCCAAAACAGGGTTCGCTATGGCTACACCTTC. The rearrangement links TRBV19 to TRBJ1-2; tentative D call: TRBD1 (6 bases). The CDR3 contains 16 residues. Trimming removed 4 bases from V and 4 bases from J, with 19 bases in between. The germline CDR1 and CDR2 sequences are LNHDA and SQIVND (reference sequence).

This sequence joins TRBV27 and TRBJ2-7; TRBD2 agrees at 9 bases. CDR1 and CDR2 (germline): MNHEY, SMNVEV (reference sequence). This CDR3 contains 16 residues. The junction had 8 bases not matched to a gene; V was cut back by 3 bases and J by 2 bases. In nucleotides, the CDR3 is TGTGCCAGCAGTTTCCGACGCGGGGGGGCCACCTACGAGCAGTACTTC. It specifies CASSFRRGGATYEQYF.

This clone was recorded only once. J is TRBJ1-2 and V is TRBV13; D unclear. CDR1 PRHDT and CDR2 FYEKMQ come from the germline V gene (reference sequence). The CDR3 extends over 14 amino acids. V shed 6 bases and J shed 3 bases, with 14 bases lying between them. The CDR3 here is CASSSGSSDYGYTF. The CDR3, as DNA: TGTGCCAGCAGTTCGGGGAGTTCGGACTATGGCTACACCTTC.

V usage is TRBV28 and J usage is TRBJ2-3; possible D gene TRBD2, 6 bases. V was clipped by 4 bases and J by 0 bases, with 11 bases between them. The CDR3 loop spans 15 amino acids. Germline CDR1 is MDHEN and CDR2 is SYDVKM. CDR3 in amino acids: CASSSPSDSTDTQYF. CDR3 nucleotides: TGTGCCAGCAGTTCACCTAGCGATAGCACAGATACGCAGTATTTT.

The chain carries TRBV4-1 and TRBJ2-3; 13 bases fit TRBD2. The CDR3 runs 19 residues. Germline V gene sequence: CDR1 MGHRA, CDR2 YSYEKL. V lost 4 bases, J lost 2 bases, and 12 bases stayed unmatched. CDR3 loop: CASSPGLAGYGGPTDTQYF. The CDR3 nucleotides are TGCGCCAGCAGCCCGGGACTAGCGGGATATGGGGGCCCCACAGATACGCAGTATTTT.

The genes are TRBV19 and TRBJ2-3, with D possibly matching TRBD1 (6 bases). Germline V gives CDR1 LNHDA, CDR2 SQIVND (reference sequence). Deletions cut 1 base from V and 3 bases from J, with 14 bases between. The CDR3 runs 16 residues. CDR3 in DNA: TGTGCCAGTAGTATAGGAACAGGGTTCTGGACAGATACGCAGTATTTT. Its protein product is CASSIGTGFWTDTQYF.

V is TRBV4-2 and J is TRBJ1-4; weak D call: TRBD1 (5 bases). V lost 0 bases and J lost 5, with 10 bases in between. The CDR3 totals 15 residues. Germline CDR1 LGHNA, CDR2 YNFKEQ. The chain's CDR3 is CASSQDRGRNEKLFF. CDR3 nucleotides: TGTGCCAGCAGCCAAGATCGGGGGAGGAATGAAAAACTGTTTTTT.

The chain recombines TRBV6-4 with TRBJ2-3, with TRBD2 matching 8 bases. The V gene end was trimmed by 6 bases and the J gene end by 0 bases; junction bases not matched to a gene: 11. The V gene's germline CDR1 is MRHNA and CDR2 SNTAGT. The CDR3 runs 17 residues. The CDR3 sequence: CASRTGWPSGSTDTQYF. DNA for the CDR3: TGTGCCAGCAGGACTGGGTGGCCTAGCGGGAGCACAGATACGCAGTATTTT.

The chain recombines TRBV5-1 with TRBJ2-1; 7 positions agree with TRBD2. The CDR3 loop spans 16 amino acids. Germline CDR1 is SGHRS and CDR2 is YFSETQ. V lost 0 bases, J lost 3 bases, and 6 bases stayed unmatched. This CDR3 reads CASSLVPSGVYNEQFF. For the CDR3, the DNA is TGCGCCAGCAGCTTGGTCCCTAGCGGAGTCTACAATGAGCAGTTCTTC.

CDR3 nucleotide sequence: TGTGCCAGCAATGTGAAGCACAATCAGCCCCAGCATTTT. It is translated as CASNVKHNQPQHF. The V gene is TRBV2, the J gene TRBJ1-5; unclear D gene. CDR1 and CDR2 from the germline V gene are SNHLY and FYNNEI. V lost 7 bases and J lost 3, with 10 bases in between. The CDR3 length is 13 residues. Full variable domain (outside the CDR3, taken from reference TRBV2 and TRBJ1-5): EPEVTQTPSHQVTQMGQEVILRCVPISNHLYFYWYRQILGQKVEFLVSFYNNEISEKSEIFDDQFSVERPDGSNFTLKIRSTKLEDSAMYFCASNVKHNQPQHFGDGTRLSIL.

As regards this clone: At one boundary the junction diverges from the germline segment, which might be a read error. The rearrangement uses TRBV7-9 and TRBJ1-4, with D possibly matching TRBD1 (6 bases). The CDR3 sequence is 11 residues long. CDR1 is SEHNR and CDR2 is FQNEAQ in the germline V gene (reference sequence). The CDR3 region is CASTLVDRLFF. CDR3 in DNA: TGTGCCAGCACCTTAGTGGACAGATTGTTTTTT.

The chain links TRBV28 to TRBJ2-1, with 7 bases aligning to TRBD1. Germline V gene data show CDR1 as MDHEN and CDR2 as SYDVKM. V lost 4 bases to trimming and J lost 4 bases; unmatched junction nucleotides: 7. This CDR3 is 15 amino acids long. The CDR3 DNA reads TGTGCCAGCAGTTCCGCGACAGGGACATACAATGAGCAGTTCTTC. As protein: CASSSATGTYNEQFF.

The CDR3 reads CASSLGGGQGRGYTF. DNA for the CDR3: TGTGCCAGCAGCTTGGGGGGGGGACAGGGACGTGGCTACACCTTC. V and J are TRBV5-4 and TRBJ1-2, with TRBD1 identical over 9 bases. Germline V gene sequence: CDR1 SGHNT, CDR2 YYREEE (reference sequence). This CDR3 has 15 residues. V lost 0 bases, J lost 7 bases, and 7 bases stayed unmatched. Together with reference TRBV5-4 and TRBJ1-2, the CDR3 gives the full variable domain: ETGVTQSPTHLIKTRGQQVTLRCSSQSGHNTVSWYQQALGQGPQFIFQYYREEENGRGNFPPRFSGLQFPNYSSELNVNALELDDSALYLCASSLGGGQGRGYTFGSGTRLTVV.

The chain recombines TRBV19 with TRBJ1-2; 10 nucleotides align to TRBD1. This CDR3 contains 14 residues. Per germline, CDR1 LNHDA and CDR2 SQIVND (reference sequence). The V gene end was trimmed by 4 bases and the J gene end by 5 bases; junction bases not matched to a gene: 4. CDR3 amino acids: CASSTTDRGYGYTF. The CDR3 nucleotides read TGTGCCAGTAGTACTACGGACAGGGGGTATGGCTACACCTTC.

The chain carries TRBV5-1 and TRBJ1-2; D gene ambiguous. The CDR3 has 15 amino acids. Per the germline V gene, CDR1 is SGHRS and CDR2 is YFSETQ. The V and J ends lost 2 bases and 3 bases respectively, with 14 bases between them. The CDR3 nucleotides read TGCGCCAGCAGCTTTGACCCTCGGGAGGACTATGGCTACACCTTC. It codes for CASSFDPREDYGYTF.

The chain recombines TRBV4-1 with TRBJ2-7, with 11 bases aligning to TRBD2. Germline V gives CDR1 MGHRA, CDR2 YSYEKL. V lost 2 bases to trimming and J lost 2 bases; unmatched junction nucleotides: 8. CDR3 length: 17 residues. CDR3 sequence (DNA): TGCGCCAGCAGCCAATACCCTGGGACTAGCGGAACCTACGAGCAGTACTTC. The encoded protein is CASSQYPGTSGTYEQYF.

The CDR3 sequence is CAISTSGRTDTQYF. CDR3 bases: TGTGCCATATCGACTAGCGGGCGCACAGATACGCAGTATTTT. The V call is TRBV5-4, the J call TRBJ2-3; 10 bases line up with TRBD2. The CDR3 has 14 amino acids. With V trimmed by 9 bases and J by 1 base, 5 bases remained unmatched. The germline V gene has CDR1 SGHNT and CDR2 YYREEE (reference sequence). Drawing the rest from reference TRBV5-4 and TRBJ2-3, the complete variable domain is ETGVTQSPTHLIKTRGQQVTLRCSSQSGHNTVSWYQQALGQGPQFIFQYYREEENGRGNFPPRFSGLQFPNYSSELNVNALELDDSALYLCAISTSGRTDTQYFGPGTRLTVL.

V and J are TRBV6-5 and TRBJ1-4; D gene unclear. The germline CDR1 and CDR2 sequences are MNHEY and SVGAGI. The length of the CDR3 is 14 residues. V lost 9 bases to trimming and J lost 0 bases, with 11 bases between them. The CDR3 region is CASSLTTTNEKLFF. Written as DNA, the CDR3 is TGTGCCAGTTCGTTAACTACAACTAATGAAAAACTGTTTTTT.

The chain has TRBV7-2 and TRBJ2-7; a possible D gene is TRBD2 (6 bases). Germline CDR1 is SGHTA and CDR2 is FQGNSA. V was clipped by 1 base and J by 9 bases, with 16 bases between them. The CDR3 totals 14 residues. The CDR3 DNA is TGTGCCAGCAGCTTAGTACGACCTCTGGGAGGGCAGTACTTC. This sequence encodes CASSLVRPLGGQYF.

The chain recombines TRBV7-9 with TRBJ2-2, with 10 bases identical to TRBD2. CDR3 length: 17 residues. V trimming: 5 bases; J trimming: 7 bases; junction bases outside the gene matches: 13. From germline, CDR1 is SEHNR and CDR2 FQNEAQ (reference sequence). CDR3 protein: CASSPVPGLAINGELFF. In nucleotides, the CDR3 is TGTGCCAGCAGCCCCGTCCCGGGACTAGCGATTAACGGGGAGCTGTTTTTT.

The chain combines TRBV7-8 with TRBJ2-1, with D possibly being TRBD2 (6 bases). CDR1 and CDR2 (germline): SGHVS, FQNEAQ. V shed 7 bases and J shed 8 bases, with 15 bases lying between them. CDR3 length: 13 residues. CDR3 residues: CASTPTSLDEQFF. CDR3 bases: TGTGCCAGCACCCCGACTAGTTTAGATGAGCAGTTCTTC.

The chain links TRBV29-1 to TRBJ2-1; maybe TRBD2 (5 bases). CDR1 and CDR2 from the germline V gene are SQVTM and ANQGSEA. This CDR3 is built from 13 residues. Trimming removed 3 bases from V and 7 bases from J, with 13 bases in between. This CDR3 reads CSVEGWKRNEQFF. In nucleotides, the CDR3 is TGCAGCGTTGAGGGGTGGAAGCGGAATGAGCAGTTCTTC.

CDR3 sequence: CASSFVAGSYNEQFF. The DNA for the CDR3 is TGTGCCAGCAGCTTTGTTGCGGGCTCCTACAATGAGCAGTTCTTC. The chain is built from TRBV5-8 and TRBJ2-1; a possible D gene is TRBD2 (5 bases). V was cut by 2 bases and J by 0 bases, with 9 bases left in between. The germline V gene has CDR1 SGHTS and CDR2 YDEGEE. This CDR3 is built from 15 residues. Together with reference TRBV5-8 and TRBJ2-1, the CDR3 gives the full variable domain: EAGVTQSPTHLIKTRGQQATLRCSPISGHTSVYWYQQALGLGLQFLLWYDEGEERNRGNFPPRFSGRQFPNYSSELNVNALELEDSALYLCASSFVAGSYNEQFFGPGTRLTVL.

J is TRBJ1-5 and V is TRBV12-5; D gene ambiguous. The V and J ends lost 3 bases and 5 bases respectively, with 11 bases between them. The germline V gene has CDR1 LGHNT and CDR2 FRNRAP. The CDR3 is 14 amino acids. The CDR3 region has the DNA TGTGCTAGTGGTTTCTCGGGTCGGGATCAGCCCCAGCATTTT. Residues: CASGFSGRDQPQHF. Based on the CDR3 plus reference TRBV12-5 and TRBJ1-5, the full variable domain is DARVTQTPRHKVTEMGQEVTMRCQPILGHNTVFWYRQTMMQGLELLAYFRNRAPLDDSGMPKDRFSAEMPDATLATLKIQPSEPRDSAVYFCASGFSGRDQPQHFGDGTRLSIL.

This chain connects TRBV6-1 to TRBJ2-1; 16 bases are shared with TRBD2. CDR1 MNHNS and CDR2 SASEGT come from the germline V gene. V shed 4 bases, J shed 8 bases, and the junction held 11 bases outside the gene matches. This CDR3 contains 18 residues. The CDR3 sequence: CASSGPGTSGRGVYEQFF. CDR3 sequence (DNA): TGTGCCAGCAGTGGACCCGGGACTAGCGGGAGGGGGGTCTATGAGCAGTTCTTC.

The chain joins TRBV4-1 to TRBJ2-7; 10 nucleotides line up with TRBD2. Trimming cost V 0 bases and J 3 bases; bases outside gene matches: 2. CDR3 length: 15 amino acids. CDR1 and CDR2 (germline): MGHRA, YSYEKL. The CDR3 reads CASSQESSGGYEQYF. The CDR3 DNA reads TGCGCCAGCAGCCAAGAGTCTAGCGGGGGCTACGAGCAGTACTTC.

V is TRBV5-6 and J is TRBJ2-1, with 13 bases lining up with TRBD2. The CDR3 is 18 residues long. The V and J ends lost 1 base and 8 bases, in that order; junction bases with no gene match: 12. Germline V gene lookup returns CDR1 SGHDT and CDR2 YYEEEE. This chain's CDR3 is CASSLFREGLAGLDEQFF. The CDR3, as DNA: TGTGCCAGCAGCTTGTTTAGGGAGGGACTAGCGGGACTCGATGAGCAGTTCTTC.

The chain uses TRBV6-1 and TRBJ2-4; weak D call: TRBD1 (7 bases). V lost 3 bases and J lost 8, with 8 bases in between. The CDR3 is 12 residues long. The germline gives CDR1 MNHNS, CDR2 SASEGT. The CDR3 reads CASSDRGDIQYF. The CDR3 DNA reads TGTGCCAGCAGTGACAGGGGGGACATTCAGTACTTC.

This rearrangement joins TRBV6-1 to TRBJ1-3, with TRBD1 as a possible D gene (6 bases). V dropped 10 bases and J dropped 3 bases, with 19 bases sitting between them. This CDR3 contains 15 residues. Per germline, CDR1 MNHNS and CDR2 SASEGT. This CDR3 is CATTTWTAIGNTIYF. The CDR3 nucleotides are TGTGCCACCACAACATGGACAGCGATTGGAAACACCATATATTTT.

This clone has a single count. The chain links TRBV13 to TRBJ2-7; TRBD1 matches at 8 bases. The V segment lost 5 bases and the J segment 5 bases; nucleotides outside the gene matches: 11. Germline V lookup: CDR1 PRHDT, CDR2 FYEKMQ (reference sequence). The CDR3 consists of 15 residues. The CDR3 coding sequence is TGTGCCAGCAGCGAAAGGGCCGACAGGGGAGACGAGCAGTACTTC. Amino acids: CASSERADRGDEQYF. Combining the CDR3 with reference TRBV13 and TRBJ2-7 gives the whole variable domain AAGVIQSPRHLIKEKRETATLKCYPIPRHDTVYWYQQGPGQDPQFLISFYEKMQSDKGSIPDRFSAQQFSDYHSELNMSSLELGDSALYFCASSERADRGDEQYFGPGTRLTVT.

This rearrangement joins TRBV18 to TRBJ2-7, with 9 bases identical to TRBD2. The CDR3 sequence is 14 residues long. Unmatched junction bases numbered 4, after V lost 3 bases and J lost 4 bases. Germline V gene data show CDR1 as KGHSH and CDR2 as LQKENI. CDR3 region: CASSPGLAMYEQYF. The CDR3 nucleotides are TGTGCCAGCTCACCCGGACTAGCGATGTACGAGCAGTACTTC. The whole variable domain, remainder taken from reference TRBV18 and TRBJ2-7, is NAGVMQNPRHLVRRRGQEARLRCSPMKGHSHVYWYRQLPEEGLKFMVYLQKENIIDESGMPKERFSAEFPKEGPSILRIQQVVRGDSAAYFCASSPGLAMYEQYFGPGTRLTVT.

The CDR3 DNA reads TGTGCCTGGAGACGGCAGGGGAAAACATACGAGCAGTACTTC. Protein: CAWRRQGKTYEQYF. The chain couples TRBV30 to TRBJ2-7; possible D gene TRBD1, 6 bases. Germline V gives CDR1 GTSNPN, CDR2 SVGIG (reference sequence). Trimming removed 3 bases from V and 4 bases from J, with 16 bases in between. The CDR3 has 14 amino acids.